Listed below are T cell receptor beta chains from one sample, sequenced in a study of blood T cells in healthy people across ages. TCRdb used MiXCR to reprocess the 5' RACE reads, holding one entry per CDR3 protein. The sample carries some 760,000 distinct CDR3 sequences, approximately 25% recorded once. The data also belong to a second study, concerning T cells of mothers and their children.

The sequenced material came from blood. These receptors were collected from a boy aged 5-17 years in good health. Each CDR3 is given with its conserved first and last residue. The order of the fields is clone size, D gene, J gene, V gene, CDR3 protein, CDR3 DNA. A D gene is named only where the DNA matches it firmly. Only part of the rows carry a size: once, few, many, or a class if the clone is expanded.

clone size: -; D gene: TRBD2; J gene: TRBJ2-1; V gene: TRBV29-1; CDR3 protein: CSGGQIAGFDEQFF; CDR3 DNA: TGCAGCGGAGGGCAGATAGCGGGTTTCGATGAGCAGTTCTTC
clone size: -; D gene: -; J gene: TRBJ2-7; V gene: TRBV7-9; CDR3 protein: CASSFLDREQYF; CDR3 DNA: TGTGCCAGCAGCTTTCTGGATAGGGAGCAGTACTTC
clone size: -; D gene: -; J gene: TRBJ2-3; V gene: TRBV6-2/TRBV6-3; CDR3 protein: CASSSTTPTDTQYF; CDR3 DNA: TGTGCCAGCAGCTCTACGACCCCTACAGATACGCAGTATTTT
clone size: few; D gene: -; J gene: TRBJ2-7; V gene: TRBV7-3; CDR3 protein: CASSLLGDSYEQYF; CDR3 DNA: TGTGCCAGCAGCTTACTCGGGGACTCCTACGAGCAGTACTTC
clone size: -; D gene: -; J gene: TRBJ2-5; V gene: TRBV9; CDR3 protein: CASSVELAGRETQYF; CDR3 DNA: TGTGCCAGCAGCGTCGAGTTGGCAGGGCGAGAGACCCAGTACTTC
clone size: many; D gene: -; J gene: TRBJ1-5; V gene: TRBV18; CDR3 protein: CASSVSNQPQHF; CDR3 DNA: TGTGCCAGCTCGGTCAGCAATCAGCCCCAGCATTTT
clone size: -; D gene: -; J gene: TRBJ2-5; V gene: TRBV12-3/TRBV12-4; CDR3 protein: CASKRGGSETQYF; CDR3 DNA: TGTGCCAGCAAGAGGGGGGGTTCAGAGACCCAGTACTTC
clone size: -; D gene: -; J gene: TRBJ1-6; V gene: TRBV7-9; CDR3 protein: CASSHGTSHPRDSPLHF; CDR3 DNA: TGTGCCAGCAGCCACGGGACTTCTCACCCTCGGGATTCACCCCTCCACTTT
clone size: -; D gene: -; J gene: TRBJ1-5; V gene: TRBV4-1; CDR3 protein: CASSQDGPGYAQPQHF; CDR3 DNA: TGCGCCAGCAGCCAAGATGGGCCAGGGTATGCGCAGCCCCAGCATTTT
clone size: -; D gene: -; J gene: TRBJ2-7; V gene: TRBV5-1; CDR3 protein: CASRESPGQSYEQYF; CDR3 DNA: TGCGCCAGCAGGGAAAGCCCCGGACAGTCCTACGAGCAGTACTTC
clone size: -; D gene: -; J gene: TRBJ2-5; V gene: TRBV9; CDR3 protein: CASSVWENQETQYF; CDR3 DNA: TGTGCCAGCAGCGTATGGGAGAACCAAGAGACCCAGTACTTC
clone size: -; D gene: -; J gene: TRBJ2-4; V gene: TRBV7-2; CDR3 protein: CASSRGRSSAKNIQYF; CDR3 DNA: TGTGCCAGCAGCCGGGGAAGGAGTTCAGCCAAAAACATTCAGTACTTC
clone size: few; D gene: -; J gene: TRBJ2-2; V gene: TRBV18; CDR3 protein: CASSLAPAAANTGELFF; CDR3 DNA: TGTGCCAGCTCACTAGCTCCCGCGGCCGCGAACACCGGGGAGCTGTTTTTT
clone size: many; D gene: -; J gene: TRBJ1-4; V gene: TRBV18; CDR3 protein: CASSPGPNEKLFF; CDR3 DNA: TGTGCCAGCTCACCAGGGCCAAATGAAAAACTGTTTTTT
clone size: few; D gene: TRBD1; J gene: TRBJ2-1; V gene: TRBV5-1; CDR3 protein: CASSLGQGTSYNEQFF; CDR3 DNA: TGCGCCAGCAGCCTGGGACAGGGGACCTCCTACAATGAGCAGTTCTTC
clone size: -; D gene: TRBD1; J gene: TRBJ1-4; V gene: TRBV9; CDR3 protein: CASSVEGGADLNEKLFF; CDR3 DNA: TGCGCCAGCAGCGTAGAAGGGGGCGCGGATCTTAATGAAAAACTGTTTTTT
clone size: few; D gene: TRBD1; J gene: TRBJ1-5; V gene: TRBV6-6; CDR3 protein: CASSGGQVRNQPQHF; CDR3 DNA: TGTGCCAGCAGTGGGGGACAGGTACGCAATCAGCCCCAGCATTTT
clone size: -; D gene: -; J gene: TRBJ2-1; V gene: TRBV7-3; CDR3 protein: CASSLGSDYEQFF; CDR3 DNA: TGTGCCAGCAGCTTGGGTAGCGATTATGAGCAGTTCTTC
clone size: few; D gene: -; J gene: TRBJ1-6; V gene: TRBV20-1; CDR3 protein: CSARGRGGNSPLHF; CDR3 DNA: TGCAGTGCTAGAGGTCGGGGAGGGAATTCACCCCTCCACTTT
clone size: -; D gene: -; J gene: TRBJ2-2; V gene: TRBV7-2; CDR3 protein: CASSFRVGELFF; CDR3 DNA: TGTGCCAGCAGCTTTCGTGTCGGGGAGCTGTTTTTT
clone size: -; D gene: -; J gene: TRBJ2-2; V gene: TRBV7-2; CDR3 protein: CASSLFAGEAVNTRELFF; CDR3 DNA: TGTGCCAGCAGCTTATTCGCAGGGGAAGCGGTTAACACCCGGGAGCTGTTTTTT
clone size: -; D gene: -; J gene: TRBJ1-2; V gene: TRBV4-2; CDR3 protein: CASSQDRKGVYGYTF; CDR3 DNA: TGTGCCAGCAGCCAAGATCGCAAAGGGGTCTATGGCTACACCTTC
clone size: -; D gene: -; J gene: TRBJ2-1; V gene: TRBV15; CDR3 protein: CATSSGGNEQFF; CDR3 DNA: TGTGCCACCAGCAGTGGGGGAAATGAGCAGTTCTTC
clone size: -; D gene: -; J gene: TRBJ2-5; V gene: TRBV5-1; CDR3 protein: CASSLTGQRGETQYF; CDR3 DNA: TGCGCCAGCAGCTTGACCGGACAGAGAGGAGAGACCCAGTACTTC
clone size: -; D gene: TRBD2; J gene: TRBJ2-7; V gene: TRBV28; CDR3 protein: CASSLRGTSVDF; CDR3 DNA: TGTGCCAGCAGTTTACGTGGGACTAGCGTAGACTTC
clone size: few; D gene: -; J gene: TRBJ1-4; V gene: TRBV29-1; CDR3 protein: CSVVRPTGVGKELFF; CDR3 DNA: TGCAGCGTTGTTCGACCCACGGGGGTTGGGAAAGAACTGTTTTTT
clone size: -; D gene: -; J gene: TRBJ2-7; V gene: TRBV3-1; CDR3 protein: CASSRTESYEQYF; CDR3 DNA: TGTGCCAGCAGCCGGACGGAATCCTACGAGCAGTACTTC
clone size: -; D gene: -; J gene: TRBJ2-5; V gene: TRBV27; CDR3 protein: CASSFGVWETQYF; CDR3 DNA: TGTGCCAGCAGTTTCGGGGTATGGGAGACCCAGTACTTC
clone size: few; D gene: TRBD1; J gene: TRBJ1-4; V gene: TRBV7-8; CDR3 protein: CASSSGTGGVREKLFF; CDR3 DNA: TGTGCCAGCAGCTCCGGGACAGGGGGAGTTAGAGAAAAACTGTTTTTT
clone size: -; D gene: -; J gene: TRBJ2-3; V gene: TRBV12-3/TRBV12-4; CDR3 protein: CASGLAVRADTQYF; CDR3 DNA: TGTGCCAGCGGTTTAGCGGTACGGGCAGATACGCAGTATTTT
clone size: -; D gene: TRBD2; J gene: TRBJ2-5; V gene: TRBV5-6; CDR3 protein: CASSLYTSGNYRETQYF; CDR3 DNA: TGTGCCAGCAGCTTGTATACTAGCGGAAACTATCGAGAGACCCAGTACTTC
clone size: -; D gene: -; J gene: TRBJ2-3; V gene: TRBV28; CDR3 protein: CASSRFLPTTDTQYF; CDR3 DNA: TGTGCCAGCAGTCGATTTCTGCCAACCACAGATACGCAGTATTTT
clone size: few; D gene: -; J gene: TRBJ1-2; V gene: TRBV7-9; CDR3 protein: CASSSTTGANYGYTF; CDR3 DNA: TGTGCCAGCAGCTCCACGACAGGAGCTAACTATGGCTACACCTTC